This paragraph reports one T cell receptor (beta chain). Antigen specificity is unknown. The record originates from a study of graft-versus-host responses after intestinal transplantation. Study details: Multivisceral, liver-intestinal, or isolated intestinal transplants were performed in recipients. Study findings and constraints: Early declines in HvG clones that occurred post-transplant were associated with peak circulating GvH clone levels. Allografts from individuals with graft-donor T cell macrochimerism displayed high graft-versus-host to host-versus-graft clonal ratios. GvH clonotypes were identified within recipient marrow, with a subset emerging first in ileum or blood.

V lost 0 bases, J lost 2 bases, and 19 bases lay in between. CDR1 is MGHRA, CDR2 YSYEKL, per germline. The CDR3 has 19 residues. The assay was immunoSEQ multiplex PCR, and TCRdb's table has in-frame clones only and misses some. The table shows approximately 86,000 clones, with roughly 91% occurring only once. Source: unstimulated CD4+ T cells sorted from spleen or lymph node cells, taken before intestinal transplant. The TCR originated in a human donor who received an intestinal transplant. V usage is TRBV4-1 and J usage is TRBJ1-4, with unresolved D. The CDR3 protein is CASSQDGMEVYDTNEKLFF. In DNA form, the CDR3 reads TGCGCCAGCAGCCAAGACGGGATGGAGGTTTACGACACTAATGAAAAACTGTTTTTT.